This T cell receptor beta chain was documented in a study of T cell changes during pregnancy in multiple sclerosis. Profiling relied on immunoSEQ multiplex PCR, and the TCRdb table lists in-frame clones only, not all of them. The sample lists some 31,000 clones, around 92% occurring once. Germline V gives CDR1 ENHRY, CDR2 SYGVKD. V shed 6 bases and J 7 bases; nucleotides not matched to a gene: 7. This CDR3 is built from 13 residues. The receptor's source is a female donor in good health, enrolled as a control in a pregnancy study. The chain joins TRBV10-3 to TRBJ1-1, with TRBD1 matching over 8 bases. This specimen was CD8+ T cells from peripheral blood mononuclear cells, taken in the second trimester of pregnancy. The CDR3 bases are TGTGCCATCAGCGACGACAGGGGCGGTGAAGCTTTCTTT. Its translation: CAISDDRGGEAFF.